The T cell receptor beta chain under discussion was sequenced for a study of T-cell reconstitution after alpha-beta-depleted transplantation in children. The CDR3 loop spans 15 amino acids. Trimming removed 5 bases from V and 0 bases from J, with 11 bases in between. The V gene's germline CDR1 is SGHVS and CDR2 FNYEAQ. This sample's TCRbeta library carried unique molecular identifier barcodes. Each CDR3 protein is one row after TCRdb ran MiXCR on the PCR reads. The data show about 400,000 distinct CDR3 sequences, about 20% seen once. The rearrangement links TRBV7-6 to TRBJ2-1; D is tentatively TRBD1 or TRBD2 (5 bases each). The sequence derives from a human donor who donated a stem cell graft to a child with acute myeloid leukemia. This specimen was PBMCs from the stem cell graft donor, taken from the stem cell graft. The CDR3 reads CASSIGTYSYNEQFF. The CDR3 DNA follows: TGTGCCAGCAGCATCGGGACCTACTCCTACAATGAGCAGTTCTTC.